The TCR beta chain described here comes from a study of cytomegalovirus exposure and HLA in healthy donors. Study-wide results and limits: It is likely that the observed cluster of highly shared sequence variants was a sequencing artifact. The productive fraction for most TCR beta V segments was about 87% or about 30% in an earlier analysis.

Remarks on this clone: Antigen specificity is unknown.

In the PCR, 60 Vbeta and 13 Jbeta primers were used. Sequenced by immunoSEQ multiplex PCR; TCRdb stores in-frame clones only, minus some. Altogether a few hundred thousand clones are present, roughly 80% being singletons, with the ten largest covering more than 0.3%. This cohort consisted of healthy bone marrow donors. This receptor was identified in a girl aged 2-10 years in good health and CMV-seronegative. Sequencing was carried out using PBMCs.

This chain's CDR3 is CASSVRQGAYEQYF. The CDR3 nucleotides read TGCGCCAGCAGCGTAAGACAGGGGGCCTACGAGCAGTACTTC. V usage is TRBV5-1 and J usage is TRBJ2-7; 9 nucleotides match TRBD1. The CDR3 covers 14 residues. V trimming: 4 bases; J trimming: 2 bases; junction bases outside the gene matches: 4. Looked up from germline, CDR1 is SGHRS and CDR2 is YFSETQ.